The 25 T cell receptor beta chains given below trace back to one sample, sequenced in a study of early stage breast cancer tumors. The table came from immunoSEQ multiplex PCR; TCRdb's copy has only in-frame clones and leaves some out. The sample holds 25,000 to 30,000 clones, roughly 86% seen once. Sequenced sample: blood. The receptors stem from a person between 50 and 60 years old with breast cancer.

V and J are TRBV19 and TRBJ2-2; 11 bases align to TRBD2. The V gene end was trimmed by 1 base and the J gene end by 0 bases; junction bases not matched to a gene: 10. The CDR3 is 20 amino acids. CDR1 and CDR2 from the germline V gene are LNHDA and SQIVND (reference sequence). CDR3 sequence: CASSIAAASGGSTNTGELFF. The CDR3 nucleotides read TGTGCCAGTAGTATAGCTGCGGCTAGCGGGGGGAGCACGAACACCGGGGAGCTGTTTTTT.

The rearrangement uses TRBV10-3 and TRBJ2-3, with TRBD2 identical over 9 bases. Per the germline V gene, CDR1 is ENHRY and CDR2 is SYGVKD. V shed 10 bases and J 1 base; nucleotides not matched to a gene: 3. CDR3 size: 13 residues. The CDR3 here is CATLAGGTDTQYF. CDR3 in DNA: TGTGCCACCTTAGCGGGAGGCACAGATACGCAGTATTTT.

CDR3 bases: TGTGCCAGCTCACCCTCGGCAGGTCGGGAGACCCAGTACTTC. Its translation is CASSPSAGRETQYF. The rearrangement uses TRBV18 and TRBJ2-5; D remains unclear. This CDR3 has 14 residues. Per germline, CDR1 KGHSH and CDR2 LQKENI. V was clipped by 3 bases and J by 5 bases, with 13 bases between them.

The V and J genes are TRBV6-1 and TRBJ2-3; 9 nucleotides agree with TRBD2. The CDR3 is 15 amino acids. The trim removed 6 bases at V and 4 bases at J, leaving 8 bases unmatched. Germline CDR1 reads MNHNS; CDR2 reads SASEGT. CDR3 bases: TGTGCCAGCAGCGGCAGACTAGCGGCATCAGATACGCAGTATTTT. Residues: CASSGRLAASDTQYF.

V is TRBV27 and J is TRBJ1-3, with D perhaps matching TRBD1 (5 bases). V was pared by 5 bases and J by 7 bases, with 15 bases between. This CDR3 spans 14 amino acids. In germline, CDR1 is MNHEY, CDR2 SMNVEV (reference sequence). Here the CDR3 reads CASSDGGVRNTIYF. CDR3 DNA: TGTGCCAGCAGTGACGGGGGAGTTCGGAACACCATATATTTT.

The CDR3 DNA follows: TGCGCCAGCAGCCCCGGGGGCTGGGAGCAGTACTTC. Amino acids: CASSPGGWEQYF. This rearrangement joins TRBV5-1 to TRBJ2-7; D possibly matches TRBD1 or TRBD2 (6 bases each). Trimming cost V 4 bases and J 7 bases, with 12 bases left between them. Germline loops: CDR1 SGHRS, CDR2 YFSETQ. CDR3 size: 12 residues.

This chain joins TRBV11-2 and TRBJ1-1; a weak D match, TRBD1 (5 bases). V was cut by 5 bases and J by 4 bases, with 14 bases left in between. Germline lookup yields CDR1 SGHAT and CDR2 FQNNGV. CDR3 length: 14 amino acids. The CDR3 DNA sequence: TGTGCCAGCAGCCCCAGGGTGCATGGCACTGAAGCTTTCTTT. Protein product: CASSPRVHGTEAFF.

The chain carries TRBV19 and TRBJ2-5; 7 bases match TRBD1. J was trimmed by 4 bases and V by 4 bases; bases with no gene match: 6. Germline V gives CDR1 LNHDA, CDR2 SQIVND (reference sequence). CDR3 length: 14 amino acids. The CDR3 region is CASSRDRAGETQYF. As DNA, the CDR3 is TGTGCCAGTAGTAGGGACAGAGCAGGAGAGACCCAGTACTTC. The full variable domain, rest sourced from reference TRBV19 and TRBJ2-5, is DGGITQSPKYLFRKEGQNVTLSCEQNLNHDAMYWYRQDPGQGLRLIYYSQIVNDFQKGDIAEGYSVSREKKESFPLTVTSAQKNPTAFYLCASSRDRAGETQYFGPGTRLLVL.

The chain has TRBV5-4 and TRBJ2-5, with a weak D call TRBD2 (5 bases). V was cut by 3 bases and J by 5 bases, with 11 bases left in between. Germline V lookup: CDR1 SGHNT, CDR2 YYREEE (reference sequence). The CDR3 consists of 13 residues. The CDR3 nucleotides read TGTGCCAGCAGCTCCTCCCCGGGGGAGACCCAGTACTTC. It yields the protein CASSSSPGETQYF.

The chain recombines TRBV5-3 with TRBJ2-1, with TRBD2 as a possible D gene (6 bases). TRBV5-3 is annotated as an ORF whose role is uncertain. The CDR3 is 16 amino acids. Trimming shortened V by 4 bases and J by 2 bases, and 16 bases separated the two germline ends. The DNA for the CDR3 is TGTGCCAGAAGCAGATCTGAGGGGAGGCCCTACAATGAGCAGTTCTTC. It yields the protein CARSRSEGRPYNEQFF.

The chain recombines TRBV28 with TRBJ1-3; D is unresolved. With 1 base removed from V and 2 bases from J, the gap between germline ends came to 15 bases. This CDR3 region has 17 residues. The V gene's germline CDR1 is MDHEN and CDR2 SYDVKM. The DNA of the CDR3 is TGTGCCAGCAGTTTATCGGCAGGCCCAGGTCCTGGAAACACCATATATTTT. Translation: CASSLSAGPGPGNTIYF.

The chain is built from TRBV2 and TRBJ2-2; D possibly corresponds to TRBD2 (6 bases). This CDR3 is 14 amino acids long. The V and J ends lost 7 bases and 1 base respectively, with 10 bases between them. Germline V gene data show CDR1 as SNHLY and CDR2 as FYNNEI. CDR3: CASNVAVNTGELFF. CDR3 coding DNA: TGTGCCAGCAATGTAGCGGTGAACACCGGGGAGCTGTTTTTT.

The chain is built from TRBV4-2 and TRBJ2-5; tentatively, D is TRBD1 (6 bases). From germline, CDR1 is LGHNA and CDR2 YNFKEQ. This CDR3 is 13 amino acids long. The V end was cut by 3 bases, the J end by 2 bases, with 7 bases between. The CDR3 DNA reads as TGTGCCAGCAGCCACCAGGGGCAAGAGACCCAGTACTTC. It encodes CASSHQGQETQYF.

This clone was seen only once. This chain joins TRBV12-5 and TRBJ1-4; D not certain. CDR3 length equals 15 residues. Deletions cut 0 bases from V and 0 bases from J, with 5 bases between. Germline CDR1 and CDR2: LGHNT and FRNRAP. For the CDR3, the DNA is TGTGCTAGTGGTTTGGTAGCGGCAACTAATGAAAAACTGTTTTTT. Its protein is CASGLVAATNEKLFF.

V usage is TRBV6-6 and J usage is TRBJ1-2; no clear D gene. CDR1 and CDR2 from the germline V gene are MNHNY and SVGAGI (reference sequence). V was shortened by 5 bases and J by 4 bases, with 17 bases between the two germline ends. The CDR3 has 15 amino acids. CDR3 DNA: TGTGCCAGCAGTCCCCAGAGATCCGTTTCCTATGGCTACACCTTC. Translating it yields CASSPQRSVSYGYTF.

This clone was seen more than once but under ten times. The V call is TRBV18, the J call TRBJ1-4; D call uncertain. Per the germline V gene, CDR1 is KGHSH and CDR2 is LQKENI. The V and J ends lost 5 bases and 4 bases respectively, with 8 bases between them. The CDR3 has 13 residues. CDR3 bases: TGTGCCAGCTCAGGCAGCCTTAATGAAAAACTGTTTTTT. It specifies CASSGSLNEKLFF.

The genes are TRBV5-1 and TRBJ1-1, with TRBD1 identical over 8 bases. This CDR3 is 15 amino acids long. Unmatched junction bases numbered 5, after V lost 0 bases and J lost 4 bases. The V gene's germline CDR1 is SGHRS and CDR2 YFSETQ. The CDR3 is CASSLAPGQVTEAFF. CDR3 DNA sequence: TGCGCCAGCAGCTTGGCTCCGGGACAGGTCACTGAAGCTTTCTTT.

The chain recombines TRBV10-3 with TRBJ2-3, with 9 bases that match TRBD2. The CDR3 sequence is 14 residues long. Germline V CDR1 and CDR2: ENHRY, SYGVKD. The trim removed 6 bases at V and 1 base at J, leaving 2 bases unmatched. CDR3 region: CAISGGGGTDTQYF. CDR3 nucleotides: TGTGCCATCAGCGGCGGGGGGGGCACAGATACGCAGTATTTT.

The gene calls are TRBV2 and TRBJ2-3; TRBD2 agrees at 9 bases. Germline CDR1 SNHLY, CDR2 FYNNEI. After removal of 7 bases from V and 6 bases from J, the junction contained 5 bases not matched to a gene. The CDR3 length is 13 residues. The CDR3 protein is CASTRRGGDTQYF. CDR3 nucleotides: TGTGCCAGCACTAGGCGGGGGGGTGATACGCAGTATTTT.

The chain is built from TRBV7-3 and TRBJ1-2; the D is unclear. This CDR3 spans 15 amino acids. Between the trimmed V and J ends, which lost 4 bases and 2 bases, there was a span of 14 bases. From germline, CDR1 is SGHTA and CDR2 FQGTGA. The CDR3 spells CASSSLGLANYGYTF. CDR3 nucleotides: TGTGCCAGCAGCTCGTTAGGATTAGCGAACTATGGCTACACCTTC.

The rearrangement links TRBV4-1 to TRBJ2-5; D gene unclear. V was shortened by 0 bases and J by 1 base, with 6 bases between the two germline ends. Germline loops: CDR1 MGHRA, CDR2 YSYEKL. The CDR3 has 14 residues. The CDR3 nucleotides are TGCGCCAGCAGCCAAGATCACAGCCAAGAGACCCAGTACTTC. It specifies CASSQDHSQETQYF.

CDR3 amino acids: CASMAGQGFYEQYF. CDR3 DNA sequence: TGTGCCAGCATGGCCGGACAGGGTTTTTACGAGCAGTACTTC. The chain employs TRBV2 and TRBJ2-7; 8 bases map to TRBD1. Losses at the gene ends were 7 bases for V and 4 bases for J; bases not matched to a gene: 9. The CDR3 totals 14 residues. Germline lookup yields CDR1 SNHLY and CDR2 FYNNEI.

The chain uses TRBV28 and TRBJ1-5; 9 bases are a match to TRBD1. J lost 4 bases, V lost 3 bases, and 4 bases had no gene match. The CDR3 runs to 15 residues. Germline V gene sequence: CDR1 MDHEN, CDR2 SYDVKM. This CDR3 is CASSFSGTGNQPQHF. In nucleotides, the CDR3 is TGTGCCAGCAGTTTCTCGGGGACAGGGAATCAGCCCCAGCATTTT.

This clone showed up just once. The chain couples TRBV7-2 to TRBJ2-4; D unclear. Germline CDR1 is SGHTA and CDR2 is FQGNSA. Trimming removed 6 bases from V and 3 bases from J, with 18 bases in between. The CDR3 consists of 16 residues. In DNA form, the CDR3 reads TGTGCCAGCAGAACAGCTCTCGGCGGCAACAAAAACATTCAGTACTTC. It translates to CASRTALGGNKNIQYF.

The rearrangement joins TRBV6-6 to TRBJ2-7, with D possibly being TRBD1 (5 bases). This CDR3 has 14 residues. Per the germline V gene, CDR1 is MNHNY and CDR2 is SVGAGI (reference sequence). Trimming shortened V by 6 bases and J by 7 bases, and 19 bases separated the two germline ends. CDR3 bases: TGTGCCAGCAGGACGGACATCGGGTTTGGGGAGCAGTACTTC. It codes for CASRTDIGFGEQYF.